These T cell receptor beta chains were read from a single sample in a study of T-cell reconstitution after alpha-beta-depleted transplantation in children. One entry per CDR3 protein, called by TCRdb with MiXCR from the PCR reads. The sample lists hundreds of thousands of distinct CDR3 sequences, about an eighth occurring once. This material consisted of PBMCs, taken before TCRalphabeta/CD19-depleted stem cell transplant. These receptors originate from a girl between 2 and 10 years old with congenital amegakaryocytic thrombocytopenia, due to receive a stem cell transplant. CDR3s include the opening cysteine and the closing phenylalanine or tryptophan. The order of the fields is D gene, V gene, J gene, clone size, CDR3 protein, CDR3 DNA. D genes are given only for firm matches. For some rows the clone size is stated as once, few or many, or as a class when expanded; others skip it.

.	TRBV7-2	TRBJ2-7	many	CASSLSGTSYEQYF	TGTGCCAGCAGTTTATCTGGCACCTCCTACGAGCAGTACTTC
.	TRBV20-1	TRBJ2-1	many	CSARDARRGPQNEQFF	TGCAGTGCTAGAGATGCTCGCCGGGGTCCTCAAAATGAGCAGTTCTTC
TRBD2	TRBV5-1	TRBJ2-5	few	CASSPLTSGRTLETQYF	TGCGCCAGCAGCCCCCTAACTAGCGGGAGGACTTTGGAGACCCAGTACTTC
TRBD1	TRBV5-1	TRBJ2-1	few	CASSLDWDRAVDEQFF	TGCGCCAGCAGCTTGGATTGGGACAGGGCGGTGGATGAGCAGTTCTTC
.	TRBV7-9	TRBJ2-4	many	CASSEDRLIQYF	TGTGCCAGCAGCGAAGACCGGCTTATTCAGTACTTC
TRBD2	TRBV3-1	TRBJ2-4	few	CASSQITSGTKAKNIQYF	TGTGCCAGCAGCCAAATCACTAGCGGGACCAAAGCTAAAAACATTCAGTACTTC
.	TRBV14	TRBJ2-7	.	CASSQGMRDTSYEQYF	TGTGCCAGCAGCCAAGGTATGAGGGACACCTCCTACGAGCAGTACTTC
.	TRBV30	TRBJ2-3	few	CAWRGEHAATDTQYF	TGTGCCTGGAGGGGGGAACATGCCGCCACAGATACGCAGTATTTT
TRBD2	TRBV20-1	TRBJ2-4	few	CSASGTSGRDKNIQYF	TGCAGTGCTAGCGGGACTAGCGGGAGGGACAAAAACATTCAGTACTTC
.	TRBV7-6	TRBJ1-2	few	CASSLEPRHYGYTF	TGTGCCAGCAGCTTAGAGCCGCGCCACTATGGCTACACCTTC
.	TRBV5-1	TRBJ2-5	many	CASSLVALAGVQETQYF	TGCGCCAGCAGCTTGGTAGCTCTAGCAGGCGTCCAAGAGACCCAGTACTTC